A selection of T cell receptor beta chains follows, all from one sample in a study of T cells after yellow fever vaccination. TCRdb redid the calling of the 5' RACE reads with MiXCR, one entry per CDR3 protein. The sample lists approximately 550,000 distinct CDR3 sequences, about 14% occurring once. The specimen comprised PBMCs, sampled on the day of the yellow fever booster vaccination. The receptor set was obtained from a man aged 25 to 45 who received the YFV17D yellow fever vaccine. Both conserved end residues are part of each CDR3. D genes are given only for firm matches. Clone size is stated in some rows and not others, as once, few, many or a class when expanded.

cdr3_aa,cdr3_nt,clone_size,j_call,d_call,v_call
CASKTQAGGTTDTQYF,TGTGCCAGCAAAACGCAAGCGGGAGGGACCACAGATACGCAGTATTTT,.,TRBJ2-3,TRBD2,TRBV7-2
CATSRGTAIYEQYF,TGTGCCACCAGCAGAGGGACAGCAATCTACGAGCAGTACTTC,few,TRBJ2-7,.,TRBV15
CASSYRELGTGELFF,TGTGCCAGCAGTTATCGGGAGTTGGGCACCGGGGAGCTGTTTTTT,.,TRBJ2-2,.,TRBV2
CSAPTDPNQPQHF,TGCAGTGCCCCGACAGATCCGAATCAGCCCCAGCATTTT,.,TRBJ1-5,.,TRBV20-1
CATSEGLATDTQYF,TGTGCCACCAGTGAAGGTCTAGCCACAGATACGCAGTATTTT,.,TRBJ2-3,.,TRBV24-1
CASSLFPSQTNTGELFF,TGTGCCAGCAGTTTATTCCCCTCACAAACGAACACCGGGGAGCTGTTTTTT,.,TRBJ2-2,.,TRBV28
CSAIAGDRGSYEQYF,TGCAGTGCTATCGCTGGGGACAGGGGGTCCTACGAGCAGTACTTC,few,TRBJ2-7,TRBD1,TRBV20-1
CASSFGAGTSYEQYF,TGTGCCAGCAGCTTCGGCGCGGGAACCTCCTACGAGCAGTACTTC,few,TRBJ2-7,.,TRBV5-5
CASSYSSWRGEAFF,TGTGCCAGCAGTTACTCGAGTTGGCGCGGTGAAGCTTTCTTT,.,TRBJ1-1,.,TRBV6-2/TRBV6-3
CASSGLQPKLINEQFF,TGTGCCAGCTCAGGACTACAACCAAAACTAATAAATGAGCAGTTCTTC,.,TRBJ2-1,.,TRBV18
CASSLADSSFTSGRHIQYF,TGTGCCAGCAGCTTGGCCGATTCTTCCTTTACTAGCGGGAGACACATTCAGTACTTC,few,TRBJ2-4,TRBD2,TRBV5-6
CAISLDNSYEQYF,TGTGCCATCAGTTTGGACAATTCCTACGAGCAGTACTTC,few,TRBJ2-7,.,TRBV10-3
CSVEDRLAPPSDTQYF,TGCAGCGTTGAAGACAGACTAGCGCCCCCGTCGGATACGCAGTATTTT,few,TRBJ2-3,TRBD2,TRBV29-1
CASSRTSGIGEQFF,TGTGCCAGCAGTAGGACTAGCGGGATCGGGGAGCAGTTCTTC,few,TRBJ2-1,TRBD2,TRBV12-3/TRBV12-4
CASSVLAGAGELFF,TGTGCCAGCAGCGTACTAGCGGGAGCCGGGGAGCTGTTTTTT,.,TRBJ2-2,TRBD2,TRBV9
CASSRRDRNYGYTF,TGTGCCAGCAGTCGTCGGGACAGAAACTATGGCTACACCTTC,.,TRBJ1-2,TRBD1,TRBV27
CASSPHRSYEQYF,TGTGCCAGCAGCCCCCATCGATCCTACGAGCAGTACTTC,few,TRBJ2-7,.,TRBV12-3/TRBV12-4
CASSRLGLADNEQFF,TGTGCCAGCAGCCGACTGGGACTAGCGGACAATGAGCAGTTCTTC,.,TRBJ2-1,TRBD2,TRBV28
CASSQEKGLNTGELFF,TGTGCCAGCAGCCAAGAGAAGGGACTTAACACCGGGGAGCTGTTTTTT,.,TRBJ2-2,.,TRBV3-1
CASSDRTSQPQHF,TGTGCCAGCAGCGACCGCACGAGTCAGCCCCAGCATTTT,.,TRBJ1-5,.,TRBV7-2
CATSRDNSGGRFTDTQYF,TGTGCCACCAGCAGAGATAATTCCGGCGGCCGGTTCACAGATACGCAGTATTTT,.,TRBJ2-3,.,TRBV15
CASSMDRVGREQFF,TGTGCCAGTAGTATGGACAGGGTGGGGCGCGAGCAGTTCTTC,few,TRBJ2-1,TRBD1,TRBV19
CASSYSLERNTEAFF,TGTGCCAGCAGTTACTCCCTGGAGAGAAACACTGAAGCTTTCTTT,few,TRBJ1-1,.,TRBV6-5
CASSPDRDTEAFF,TGTGCCAGCAGCCCGGACAGGGACACTGAAGCTTTCTTT,many,TRBJ1-1,TRBD1,TRBV12-3/TRBV12-4
CASRRLDSYNSPLHF,TGTGCCAGCAGAAGGCTTGACAGTTATAATTCACCCCTCCACTTT,few,TRBJ1-6,.,TRBV12-3/TRBV12-4
CASSSRPSGITGELFF,TGCGCCAGCAGCTCGCGCCCTAGCGGGATCACCGGGGAGCTGTTTTTT,.,TRBJ2-2,TRBD2,TRBV4-3
CSAKAGTNFDETQYF,TGCAGCGCCAAAGCCGGGACAAATTTCGATGAGACGCAGTATTTT,.,TRBJ2-3,.,TRBV29-1
CASSLLGTAGGELFF,TGTGCCAGCAGTTTATTGGGCACTGCGGGTGGGGAGCTGTTTTTT,few,TRBJ2-2,.,TRBV27
CASSVGLAGGSQETQYF,TGTGCCAGCAGCGTAGGACTAGCGGGAGGCAGCCAAGAGACCCAGTACTTC,few,TRBJ2-5,TRBD2,TRBV9
CATRQGPPETQYF,TGTGCCACCCGACAGGGACCACCAGAGACCCAGTACTTC,few,TRBJ2-5,TRBD1,TRBV10-3
CASSPLGGSFGRAYNEQFF,TGTGCCAGCTCACCCCTAGGGGGGTCGTTCGGGAGGGCCTACAATGAGCAGTTCTTC,few,TRBJ2-1,TRBD2,TRBV18
CASSPQGGRNTGELFF,TGTGCCAGCAGCCCGCAGGGCGGGAGGAACACCGGGGAGCTGTTTTTT,few,TRBJ2-2,TRBD2,TRBV3-1
CASSIRGKTRSNNEQFF,TGTGCCAGTAGTATCCGAGGGAAAACCAGGTCTAACAATGAGCAGTTCTTC,.,TRBJ2-1,.,TRBV19
CASSSHRTARSSTDTQYF,TGTGCCAGCAGTTCCCACAGGACCGCGAGATCTAGCACAGATACGCAGTATTTT,few,TRBJ2-3,.,TRBV6-2/TRBV6-3
CASSFSYRDAEAFF,TGTGCCAGCAGTTTCTCTTACAGGGACGCTGAAGCTTTCTTT,few,TRBJ1-1,.,TRBV12-3/TRBV12-4
CASSQVSPLLLAGDYNEQFF,TGCGCCAGCAGCCAAGTTTCCCCCCTACTACTAGCGGGGGACTACAATGAGCAGTTCTTC,few,TRBJ2-1,TRBD2,TRBV4-1
CASTTVLRETQYF,TGTGCCAGCACCACCGTCTTGCGAGAGACCCAGTACTTC,.,TRBJ2-5,.,TRBV2
CASKRSGTDTQYF,TGTGCCAGCAAAAGGAGCGGGACAGATACGCAGTATTTT,few,TRBJ2-3,.,TRBV28
CASSFNNEYSGRAFF,TGTGCCAGCAGCTTCAATAACGAGTACAGCGGACGAGCTTTCTTT,few,TRBJ1-1,.,TRBV7-2
CASSPKKLGEKLFF,TGTGCCAGCTCACCAAAAAAACTGGGTGAAAAACTGTTTTTT,few,TRBJ1-4,.,TRBV18
CASSYSGNTYEQYF,TGTGCCAGCAGTTATAGCGGGAACACCTACGAGCAGTACTTC,.,TRBJ2-7,TRBD2,TRBV28
CASSFDRVGEQYF,TGTGCCAGCAGTTTTGACAGGGTGGGCGAGCAGTACTTC,few,TRBJ2-7,TRBD1,TRBV12-3/TRBV12-4
CASTTGSEQFF,TGTGCCAGCACCACAGGGAGTGAGCAGTTCTTC,once,TRBJ2-1,.,TRBV12-3/TRBV12-4
CASSLAERGRYEQYF,TGTGCCAGCAGCTTAGCGGAGAGGGGCCGCTACGAGCAGTACTTC,many,TRBJ2-7,.,TRBV7-8
CASSFTGATQETQYF,TGTGCCAGCAGTTTCACAGGGGCAACCCAAGAGACCCAGTACTTC,few,TRBJ2-5,TRBD1,TRBV28
CASSLTPRETQYF,TGTGCCAGCAGCTTAACCCCACGGGAGACCCAGTACTTC,few,TRBJ2-5,.,TRBV7-2
CASSQTIAGGSYNEQFF,TGTGCCAGCAGCCAAACTATAGCGGGGGGCTCCTACAATGAGCAGTTCTTC,.,TRBJ2-1,TRBD2,TRBV3-1
CASSLAGGKETQYF,TGTGCCAGCTCCCTAGCGGGAGGAAAAGAGACCCAGTACTTC,many,TRBJ2-5,TRBD2,TRBV7-8
CSAGTSGSLSYNEQFF,TGCAGTGCCGGGACTAGCGGGAGCCTCTCCTACAATGAGCAGTTCTTC,few,TRBJ2-1,TRBD2,TRBV20-1